One and the same sample provided the 27 T cell receptor beta chains below, sequenced in a study of OX40 agonist ivuxolimab in advanced cancers. Measured with immunoSEQ multiplex PCR; TCRdb has only the in-frame clones, and not every one. The sample shows 20,000 to 30,000 clones, approximately 91% of them seen only once. Source: CD4+ or CD8+ T cells sorted from blood, taken in a trial of the OX40 agonist ivuxolimab. The receptor set was obtained from an adult with an advanced solid tumor such as melanoma, head and neck, liver or kidney cancer.

The chain combines TRBV18 with TRBJ2-3, with D tentatively TRBD2 (5 bases). Germline V gene sequence: CDR1 KGHSH, CDR2 LQKENI. Trimming removed 6 bases from V and 3 bases from J, with 13 bases in between. The CDR3 sequence is 14 residues long. The CDR3 is CASSPGLGTDTQYF. Written as DNA, the CDR3 is TGTGCCAGCTCTCCCGGACTGGGGACAGATACGCAGTATTTT. The complete variable domain, with remaining parts taken from reference TRBV18 and TRBJ2-3, reads NAGVMQNPRHLVRRRGQEARLRCSPMKGHSHVYWYRQLPEEGLKFMVYLQKENIIDESGMPKERFSAEFPKEGPSILRIQQVVRGDSAAYFCASSPGLGTDTQYFGPGTRLTVL.

The chain employs TRBV5-4 and TRBJ1-1; maybe TRBD1 (5 bases). Germline CDR1 and CDR2: SGHNT and YYREEE (reference sequence). V lost 0 bases, J lost 0 bases, and 9 bases lay in between. The CDR3 runs to 15 residues. CDR3 protein: CASSLEGRLNTEAFF. DNA for the CDR3: TGTGCCAGCAGCTTGGAGGGACGCCTGAACACTGAAGCTTTCTTT.

The chain combines TRBV7-9 with TRBJ1-3, with D unclear. This CDR3 is built from 12 residues. Germline assignment: CDR1 SEHNR and CDR2 FQNEAQ (reference sequence). The V and J ends lost 1 base and 7 bases respectively, with 5 bases between them. In nucleotides, the CDR3 is TGTGCCAGCAGCTTAGTCCAGAACACCATATATTTT. Its translation: CASSLVQNTIYF. The variable domain in full, completed from reference TRBV7-9 and TRBJ1-3, reads DTGVSQNPRHKITKRGQNVTFRCDPISEHNRLYWYRQTLGQGPEFLTYFQNEAQLEKSRLLSDRFSAERPKGSFSTLEIQRTEQGDSAMYLCASSLVQNTIYFGEGSWLTVV.

The rearrangement uses TRBV30 and TRBJ2-1; TRBD2 might be the D (5 bases). The CDR3 has 15 amino acids. Germline values: CDR1 GTSNPN, CDR2 SVGIG (reference sequence). V lost 0 bases and J lost 7, with 16 bases in between. DNA of the CDR3: TGTGCCTGGAGTGTACCGACGGGGTCCAGGAATGAGCAGTTCTTC. It translates to CAWSVPTGSRNEQFF.

The chain uses TRBV4-3 and TRBJ2-7; D unresolved. The ends were cut back, 1 base at V and 5 bases at J, with 12 bases in the middle. CDR3 size: 14 residues. Germline V gene data show CDR1 as LGHNA and CDR2 as YSLEER. DNA of the CDR3: TGCGCCAGCAGCCAAGGAGTAGGTACCCACGAGCAGTACTTC. Its translation is CASSQGVGTHEQYF.

This clone was counted once. This chain uses TRBV18 with TRBJ1-2, with 11 bases fitting TRBD1. The CDR3 is 14 amino acids. Looked up from germline, CDR1 is KGHSH and CDR2 is LQKENI. J gave up 8 bases and V 4 bases, and 6 bases lay outside the gene matches. Here the CDR3 reads CASSLDRGLGGYTF. The CDR3 bases are TGTGCCAGCTCACTGGACAGGGGGCTTGGAGGCTACACCTTC.

This chain connects TRBV5-4 to TRBJ2-5, with D maybe TRBD1 (6 bases). V was trimmed by 2 bases and J by 2 bases, leaving 7 bases between them. CDR3 length: 13 amino acids. Germline loops: CDR1 SGHNT, CDR2 YYREEE (reference sequence). Here the CDR3 reads CASSFTGQETQYF. As DNA, the CDR3 is TGTGCCAGCAGCTTTACAGGGCAAGAGACCCAGTACTTC.

This clone was seen only a few times. The V gene is TRBV9, the J gene TRBJ2-7, with 9 bases aligning to TRBD2. The V gene's germline CDR1 is SGDLS and CDR2 YYNGEE. Trimming cost V 5 bases and J 5 bases; bases outside gene matches: 11. The CDR3 is 15 residues long. As DNA, the CDR3 is TGTGCCAGCAGGACACCTCCCGGGACTAGCAACGAGCAGTACTTC. It is translated as CASRTPPGTSNEQYF.

This rearrangement joins TRBV7-4 to TRBJ1-6, with 9 bases identical to TRBD1. The CDR3 extends over 20 amino acids. V gave up 5 bases and J gave up 8 bases; unmatched junction bases: 22. CDR1 is SGHVT and CDR2 is SQSDAQ in the germline V gene. The CDR3 sequence is CASSPLIPVPGQGIDSPLHF. CDR3 bases: TGTGCCAGCAGCCCACTCATACCTGTCCCGGGACAGGGAATAGATTCACCCCTCCACTTT.

This chain links TRBV4-3 with TRBJ2-4; 8 bases align to TRBD1. The V gene end was trimmed by 1 base and the J gene end by 5 bases; junction bases not matched to a gene: 16. CDR3 size: 19 residues. Germline CDR1 and CDR2: LGHNA and YSLEER. CDR3 sequence (DNA): TGCGCCAGCAGCCAAGTATCCCTGAGGACAGGGACAATTCAAAACATTCAGTACTTC. The encoded protein is CASSQVSLRTGTIQNIQYF.

The chain carries TRBV7-3 and TRBJ2-5, with a possible D match to TRBD1 (6 bases). The CDR3 is made up of 15 amino acids. CDR1 and CDR2 (germline): SGHTA, FQGTGA. Trimming pared 2 bases from V and 5 bases from J, leaving 15 bases between. The CDR3 DNA reads as TGTGCCAGCAGCTTATGGCGGCAGGGGTTGGAGACCCAGTACTTC. It translates to CASSLWRQGLETQYF.

This chain connects TRBV7-3 to TRBJ2-2, with D perhaps matching TRBD1 (5 bases). The germline V and J ends were trimmed by 6 bases and 0 bases, with 11 bases remaining between them. CDR1 is SGHTA and CDR2 is FQGTGA in the germline V gene. This CDR3 is 15 amino acids long. CDR3 sequence: CASRSTVANTGELFF. Here the CDR3 DNA reads TGTGCCAGCAGATCGACAGTAGCGAACACCGGGGAGCTGTTTTTT.

V is TRBV19 and J is TRBJ1-5; D ambiguous. This CDR3 is 12 amino acids long. Germline loops: CDR1 LNHDA, CDR2 SQIVND (reference sequence). Trimming stripped 3 bases from V and 4 bases from J, with 4 bases between. For the CDR3, the DNA is TGTGCCAGTAGTATTCTTAATCAGCCCCAGCATTTT. This encodes CASSILNQPQHF.

The rearrangement uses TRBV6-5 and TRBJ1-4; no reliable D call. The V and J ends lost 2 bases and 0 bases respectively, with 4 bases between them. CDR3 length equals 14 residues. CDR1 is MNHEY, CDR2 SVGAGI, per germline. In nucleotides, the CDR3 is TGTGCCAGCAGTTACGGGACAACTAATGAAAAACTGTTTTTT. Its protein is CASSYGTTNEKLFF.

This clone was counted a single time. This chain uses TRBV19 with TRBJ2-3; 10 bases are a match to TRBD2. The CDR3 length is 18 residues. The V gene end was trimmed by 4 bases and the J gene end by 3 bases; junction bases not matched to a gene: 13. Germline CDR1 is LNHDA and CDR2 is SQIVND (reference sequence). The CDR3 spells CASSKSRLTSGVTDTQYF. CDR3 in DNA: TGTGCCAGTAGTAAATCCCGTTTAACTAGCGGGGTAACAGATACGCAGTATTTT.

The V gene is TRBV19, the J gene TRBJ2-1, with 14 nucleotides matching TRBD2. CDR3 length equals 20 residues. Per the germline V gene, CDR1 is LNHDA and CDR2 is SQIVND (reference sequence). Trimming took 4 bases from V and 4 from J; bases not matched to a gene: 15. CDR3 nucleotides: TGTGCCAGTAGTACCTACCGACTAGCGGGAGGGCGAATACGGTACAATGAGCAGTTCTTC. Its protein is CASSTYRLAGGRIRYNEQFF.

The chain recombines TRBV6-6 with TRBJ1-2; possibly TRBD1 for D (6 bases). Germline CDR1 MNHNY, CDR2 SVGAGI (reference sequence). The V and J ends lost 4 bases and 4 bases respectively, with 16 bases between them. The CDR3 is made up of 15 amino acids. The CDR3 nucleotides are TGTGCCAGCAGTTTGGAACAGGGTCCCGGCTATGGCTACACCTTC. Amino acids: CASSLEQGPGYGYTF.

The V and J genes are TRBV4-2 and TRBJ2-7, with 11 bases that match TRBD2. Germline values: CDR1 LGHNA, CDR2 YNFKEQ. There are 16 residues in the CDR3. V shed 4 bases, J shed 2 bases, and the junction held 7 bases outside the gene matches. CDR3 nucleotides: TGTGCCAGCAGCCTTTCCGGGACTAGCGGACCCTACGAGCAGTACTTC. As protein: CASSLSGTSGPYEQYF.

By its share, this clone is medium-sized. This chain links TRBV10-1 with TRBJ2-7; D ambiguous. Germline CDR1 and CDR2: WNHNN and SYGVQD (reference sequence). Between the trimmed V and J ends, which lost 2 bases and 3 bases, there was a span of 5 bases. This CDR3 region has 12 residues. The CDR3 nucleotides read TGCGCCAGCAGTGAGACGGGCTACGAGCAGTACTTC. It encodes CASSETGYEQYF.

The chain uses TRBV7-2 and TRBJ2-1; 8 nucleotides line up with TRBD1. The V segment lost 1 base and the J segment 9 bases; nucleotides outside the gene matches: 2. The CDR3 loop spans 13 amino acids. Looked up from germline, CDR1 is SGHTA and CDR2 is FQGNSA. The CDR3, as DNA: TGTGCCAGCAGCTTAGGGACAGGGTTTGAGCAGTTCTTC. This encodes CASSLGTGFEQFF.

This clone has only one observation. This chain uses TRBV10-3 with TRBJ2-7; 12 positions match TRBD2. CDR1 ENHRY and CDR2 SYGVKD come from the germline V gene. The CDR3 covers 16 residues. V shed 4 bases and J 2 bases; nucleotides not matched to a gene: 6. The DNA of the CDR3 is TGTGCCATCAGTGGGCAGACTAGCGGGAGACCCTACGAGCAGTACTTC. It translates to CAISGQTSGRPYEQYF.

V usage is TRBV7-2 and J usage is TRBJ2-1; D perhaps matches TRBD1 (5 bases). Germline CDR1 is SGHTA and CDR2 is FQGNSA. The length of the CDR3 is 15 residues. Between the trimmed V and J ends, which lost 5 bases and 4 bases, there was a span of 15 bases. The CDR3 protein is CASSARQSSYNEQFF. The CDR3 DNA reads as TGTGCCAGCAGCGCGAGACAGTCATCTTACAATGAGCAGTTCTTC.

The CDR3 coding sequence is TGTGCAATCGGGGGAGTCACAGATACGCAGTATTTT. It encodes CAIGGVTDTQYF. The rearrangement links TRBV28 to TRBJ2-3; D possibly corresponds to TRBD2 (6 bases). CDR3 length: 12 amino acids. Per germline, CDR1 MDHEN and CDR2 SYDVKM.

The chain links TRBV6-5 to TRBJ1-2, with TRBD1 matching over 7 bases. The J segment lost 3 bases and the V segment lost 5 bases, leaving 3 bases of the junction unmatched. This CDR3 region has 13 residues. Per germline, CDR1 MNHEY and CDR2 SVGAGI. The CDR3 is CASSTGDYYGYTF. The CDR3 DNA reads TGTGCCAGCAGTACAGGGGATTACTATGGCTACACCTTC.

V is TRBV2 and J is TRBJ2-7, with TRBD1 identical over 7 bases. There are 15 residues in the CDR3. V lost 4 bases, J lost 6 bases, and 12 bases stayed unmatched. The germline V gene encodes CDR1 SNHLY and CDR2 FYNNEI. In DNA, the CDR3 is TGTGCCAGCAGTGTAAAGCGACAGGGAAGAGGCGAGCAGTACTTC. This translates into CASSVKRQGRGEQYF.

V is TRBV9 and J is TRBJ2-5; D tentatively fits TRBD1 or TRBD2 (7 bases each). V lost 4 bases and J 11 bases, leaving 21 bases between the germline ends. Germline CDR1 is SGDLS and CDR2 is YYNGEE. The CDR3 sequence is 14 residues long. In DNA, the CDR3 is TGTGCCAGCAGCCCCCAGGGGGGGATAAGGGAGCAGTACTTC. Its translation is CASSPQGGIREQYF.

The J gene is TRBJ2-7, the V gene TRBV7-2; TRBD2 agrees at 7 bases. Germline values: CDR1 SGHTA, CDR2 FQGNSA. This CDR3 contains 14 residues. With V trimmed by 4 bases and J by 7 bases, 10 bases remained unmatched. CDR3 amino acids: CASSWGGRGGEQYF. The CDR3 nucleotides read TGTGCCAGCAGCTGGGGGGGGAGGGGAGGGGAGCAGTACTTC.